This record looks at one T cell receptor beta chain sequence and its context. Antigen unknown. Looked up from germline, CDR1 is LNHDA and CDR2 is SQIVND (reference sequence). The CDR3 has 13 amino acids. The germline V and J ends were trimmed by 3 bases and 5 bases, with 10 bases remaining between them. The data originate from a study of radiation and T cells in renal cell carcinoma. General study findings and limits: In blood, top tumor clones expanded by 2 weeks, shrinking by 4.

The time point here: baseline pretreatment blood. Treatment: 15 Gy SBRT to primary tumor, nephrectomy 4 weeks later. Blood was sampled at baseline, 2 weeks and 4 weeks after SBRT. TCRdb's copy holds only in-frame clones and misses some; the assay was immunoSEQ multiplex PCR. This table has 100,000 to 150,000 clones, around 84% appearing once. The receptor comes from a woman in her sixties or seventies with renal cell carcinoma. The chain joins TRBV19 to TRBJ1-2, with D hard to call. The sample was blood, taken from a patient whose treatment included radiotherapy and nephrectomy. The CDR3: CASSIVSSYGYTF. The CDR3 coding sequence is TGTGCCAGTAGTATCGTGTCATCTTATGGCTACACCTTC. Variable domain in full (rest from reference TRBV19 and TRBJ1-2): DGGITQSPKYLFRKEGQNVTLSCEQNLNHDAMYWYRQDPGQGLRLIYYSQIVNDFQKGDIAEGYSVSREKKESFPLTVTSAQKNPTAFYLCASSIVSSYGYTFGSGTRLTVV.